This paragraph reports one T cell receptor beta chain. The antigen it binds to is not known. Per-nucleotide qualities are absent, and no much larger clonotype sits a single base away. Inclusive of the bounding cysteine and phenylalanine, the CDR3 is 16 residues long. The retained sequence is limited to the CDR3, 48 bases, with the frame set at the first base. The germline V gene yields SGDLS for CDR1 and YYNGEE for CDR2. V lost 4 bases and J lost 8 bases, and the count of bases not matched to a germline gene is 10. TCRbeta CDR3 regions were amplified from genomic DNA by means of the immunoSEQ Assay, a bias-controlled multiplex PCR. On the study's bioinformatics: Within the assay, amplification of reference gene primers was used to estimate how many nucleated cells each sample contained. To quantify the absolute abundance of each unique TCRbeta CDR3 rearrangement, sequence reads were collapsed and filtered. For each sample, productive Simpson clonality was calculated as the square root of Simpson's diversity index across productive rearrangements. The table was pulled from immuneACCESS by TCRdb, which kept in-frame rearrangements only. Such tables lose some clones; where checked, under half of the loss comes from unresolved V genes, and the rest has no known cause. V and J calls and clone size are those listed in that table; D and trimming were worked out from the DNA. This sample gives about 55,000 clones in total; 85% to 90% of them show up just once. The top ten hold under 1.5% of the sample.

The data were obtained in a study of blood T cell repertoires in COVID-19 (TCRdb year 2020). Broadly, across the study: Collaborator samples came from the United States, Italy and Spain and covered acute and convalescent phases of COVID-19. The samples were drawn from the first 160 participants of the ongoing ImmuneRACE study and from under 1,500 subjects provided by 6 global collaborators. The repertoires were released in a freely available public database meant as a resource for research on the immune response to SARS-CoV-2. Subjects who had been exposed to COVID-19, were actively infected with it, or had recovered from it provided the deeply sampled blood TCRbeta repertoires that made up the dataset. HLA class I and class II types, where available, came from metadata supplied by the sample provider rather than from assay-based typing. Nearly every sample came with metadata listing a de-identified subject ID, COVID-19 status, age in years and sex. The prospective study material was composed of cDNA or gDNA derived from T cells, B-cell-depleted T cells, or PBMCs.

The collaborating institutions used their own protocols to collect whole blood in K2EDTA tubes. Collaborator samples were shipped for TCRbeta analysis as frozen whole blood, isolated PBMCs, or DNA extracted from either sample type. Here is what the overall study found, with its caveats: The amount of clinical and demographic metadata varied by source and participant and was provided uncurated.

This receptor was obtained from a man between 60 and 70 years old with acute or convalescent COVID-19. Here the chain combines TRBV9 and TRBJ1-4, and TRBD1 matches 11 of the central bases. Sequenced: peripheral blood. The DNA sequence is TGTGCCAGCAGCTCCGGGACAGGGGGGAATCGGGAAAAACTGTTTTTT. This codes for CASSSGTGGNREKLFF. When the CDR3 is completed using the reference TRBV9 and TRBJ1-4 genes on either side, the full variable domain is DSGVTQTPKHLITATGQRVTLRCSPRSGDLSVYWYQQSLDQGLQFLIQYYNGEERAKGNILERFSAQQFPDLHSELNLSSLELGDSALYFCASSSGTGGNREKLFFGSGTQLSVL.